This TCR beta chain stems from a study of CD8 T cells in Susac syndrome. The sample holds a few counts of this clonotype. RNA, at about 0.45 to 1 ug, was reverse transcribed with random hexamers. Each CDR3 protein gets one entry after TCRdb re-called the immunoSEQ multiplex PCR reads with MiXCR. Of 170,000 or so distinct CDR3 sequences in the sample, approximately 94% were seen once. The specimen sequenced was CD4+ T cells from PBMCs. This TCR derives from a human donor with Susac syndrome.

This CDR3 is CASSSWTGGEQYF. CDR3 nucleotides: TGCGCCAGCAGCTCCTGGACGGGTGGCGAGCAGTACTTC. V usage is TRBV5-1 and J usage is TRBJ2-7; D not certain. With 3 bases removed from V and 6 bases from J, the gap between germline ends came to 13 bases. Germline values: CDR1 SGHRS, CDR2 YFSETQ. The length of the CDR3 is 13 residues.